This TCR beta chain was retrieved from a study of T cells after yellow fever vaccination. Study findings and constraints: Abundant bulk-population clonotypes could contaminate the FACS-sorted repertoires. The secondary response showed a weaker magnitude and a faster peak, day 5 versus 15. Clonotype sharing between CD4 and CD8 compartments was small.

On this clonotype itself: Antigen unknown.

This CDR3 is 15 amino acids long. Germline V gene data show CDR1 as SGHRS and CDR2 as YFSETQ. The ends lost 3 bases at V and 7 bases at J; junction bases unmatched: 9. UMIs and a universal primer site were added when TCR cDNA was made by 5'RACE template switching. TCRdb recomputed calls from the 5' RACE reads with MiXCR, one row per CDR3 protein. The data show 600,000 to 750,000 distinct CDR3 sequences, roughly 12% seen once. The J gene is TRBJ2-2, the V gene TRBV5-1; 7 bases fit TRBD1. The receptor was isolated from a man aged 25-45 years who received the YFV17D yellow fever vaccine. This specimen consisted of PBMCs, obtained on the day of the yellow fever booster vaccination. The CDR3 nucleotides are TGCGCCAGCAGCTCACCGACAGGGTATGGCGGGGAGCTGTTTTTT. Its translation is CASSSPTGYGGELFF.